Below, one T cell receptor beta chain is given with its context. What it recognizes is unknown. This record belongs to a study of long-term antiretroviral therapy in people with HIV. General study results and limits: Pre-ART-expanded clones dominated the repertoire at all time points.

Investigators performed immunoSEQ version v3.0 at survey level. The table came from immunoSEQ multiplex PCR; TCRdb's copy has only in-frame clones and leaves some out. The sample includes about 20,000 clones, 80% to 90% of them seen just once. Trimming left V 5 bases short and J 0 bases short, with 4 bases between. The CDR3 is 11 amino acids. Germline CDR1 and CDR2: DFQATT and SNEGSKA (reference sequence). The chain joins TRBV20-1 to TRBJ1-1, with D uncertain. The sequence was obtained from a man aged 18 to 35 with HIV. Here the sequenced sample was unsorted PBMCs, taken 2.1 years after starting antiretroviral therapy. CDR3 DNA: TGCAGTGCTTACCTGAACACTGAAGCTTTCTTT. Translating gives CSAYLNTEAFF.